This TCR beta chain originates from a study of regulatory T cells in long-lasting Graves disease. Trimming left V 6 bases short and J 8 bases short, with 16 bases between. Germline-derived CDR1 and CDR2 are DFQATT and SNEGSKA (reference sequence). CDR3 length equals 12 residues. Library construction for TCR beta used iRepertoire HTBI primers and Arm-PCR of CDR3 regions. MiXCR, run by TCRdb on the multiplex PCR reads, gives a single entry per CDR3 protein. The sample has more than 300,000 distinct CDR3 sequences, 12% seen once. The time point is: newly diagnosed GD, antithyroid drugs for less than 3 months. Extracted PBMC RNA gave rise to the TCR library. Graves' disease diagnosis followed American Thyroid Association guidelines. At least ten counts were recorded for this clonotype. Its target is unknown. Study-wide results and limits: Favoring TRBV28, TRBJ1-2 and TRBJ2-5 was a feature seen in persistent disease.

The same data also contributed to another study, on T cells in Graves' hyperthyroidism and ophthalmopathy. Turning to that study: Most thyroid clonotypes expanded above 0.001 appeared in blood too.

The genes are TRBV20-1 and TRBJ1-2; possible D gene TRBD1, 5 bases. The clonotype comes from a woman under 30 with Graves disease. The sequencing used peripheral blood mononuclear cells (PBMCs), collected at new diagnosis, from a patient treated with antithyroid drugs. The CDR3 bases are TGCAGTGCGCGCCTCCTTGGGGGAGGCTACACCTTC. It codes for CSARLLGGGYTF.